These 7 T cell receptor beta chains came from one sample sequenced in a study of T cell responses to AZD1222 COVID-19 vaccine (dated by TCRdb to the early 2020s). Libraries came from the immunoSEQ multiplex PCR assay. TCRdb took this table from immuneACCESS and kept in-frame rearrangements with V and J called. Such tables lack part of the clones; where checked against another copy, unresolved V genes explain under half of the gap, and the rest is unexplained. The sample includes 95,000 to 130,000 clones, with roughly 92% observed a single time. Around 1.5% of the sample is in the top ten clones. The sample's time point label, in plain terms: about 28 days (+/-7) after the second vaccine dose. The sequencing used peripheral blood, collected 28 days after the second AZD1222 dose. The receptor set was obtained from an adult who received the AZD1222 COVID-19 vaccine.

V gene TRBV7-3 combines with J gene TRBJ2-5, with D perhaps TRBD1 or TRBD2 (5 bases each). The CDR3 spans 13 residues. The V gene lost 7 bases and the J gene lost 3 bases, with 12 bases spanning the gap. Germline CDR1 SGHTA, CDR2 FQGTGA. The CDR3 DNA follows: TGTGCCAGCATAGGGGCGAGGGAAGAGACCCAGTACTTC. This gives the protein CASIGAREETQYF.

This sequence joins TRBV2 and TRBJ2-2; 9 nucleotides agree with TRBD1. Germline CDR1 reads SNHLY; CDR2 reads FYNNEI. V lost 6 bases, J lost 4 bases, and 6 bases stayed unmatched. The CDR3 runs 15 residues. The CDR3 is CASSQDRGGTGELFF. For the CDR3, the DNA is TGTGCCAGCAGCCAGGACAGGGGCGGCACCGGGGAGCTGTTTTTT.

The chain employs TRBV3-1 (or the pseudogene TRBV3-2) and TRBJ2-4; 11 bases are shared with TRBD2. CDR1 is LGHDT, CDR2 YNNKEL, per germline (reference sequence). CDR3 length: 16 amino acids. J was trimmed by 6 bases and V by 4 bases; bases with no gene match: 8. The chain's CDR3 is CASSLRLAGRGNIQYF. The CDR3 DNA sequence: TGTGCCAGCAGCCTGAGACTAGCGGGGCGGGGAAACATTCAGTACTTC.

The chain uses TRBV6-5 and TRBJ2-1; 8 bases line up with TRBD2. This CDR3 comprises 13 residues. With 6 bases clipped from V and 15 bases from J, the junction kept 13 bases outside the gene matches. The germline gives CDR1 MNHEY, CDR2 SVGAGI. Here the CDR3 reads CASRIAGSGLSFF. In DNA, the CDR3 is TGTGCCAGCAGAATAGCGGGGTCCGGTCTCTCGTTCTTC.

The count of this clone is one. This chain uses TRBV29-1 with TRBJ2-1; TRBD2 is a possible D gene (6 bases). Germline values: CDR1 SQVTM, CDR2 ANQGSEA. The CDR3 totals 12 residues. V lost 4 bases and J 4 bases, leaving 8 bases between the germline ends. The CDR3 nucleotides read TGCAGCGTTGTTGGGGGGTACAATGAGCAGTTCTTC. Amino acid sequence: CSVVGGYNEQFF.

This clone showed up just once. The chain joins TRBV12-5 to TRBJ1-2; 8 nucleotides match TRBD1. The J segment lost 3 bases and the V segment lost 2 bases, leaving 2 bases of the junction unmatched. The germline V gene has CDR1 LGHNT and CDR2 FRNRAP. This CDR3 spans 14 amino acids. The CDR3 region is CASGLTGGDYGYTF. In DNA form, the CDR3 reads TGTGCTAGTGGTTTGACAGGGGGGGACTATGGCTACACCTTC.

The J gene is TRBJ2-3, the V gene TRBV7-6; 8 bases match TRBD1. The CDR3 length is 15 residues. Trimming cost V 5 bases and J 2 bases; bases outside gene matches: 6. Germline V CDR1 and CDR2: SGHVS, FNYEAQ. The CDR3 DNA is TGTGCCAGCAGCCCAGGACAGGGATTCACAGATACGCAGTATTTT. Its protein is CASSPGQGFTDTQYF.